This T cell receptor beta chain was identified during a study of blood T cell repertoires in COVID-19. Study context: PBMCs, B-cell-depleted T cells, or T cells were the source of the cDNA or gDNA that made up the material.

The table came from immunoSEQ multiplex PCR; TCRdb's copy has only in-frame clones and leaves some out. The data contain roughly 220,000 clones, around four fifths of them singletons. This sequence was found in a man aged 25-45 years with active or convalescent COVID-19. The sample comprised peripheral blood.

CDR3 nucleotide sequence: TGTGCCAGCAGCGTAGCAGGCCACGATCCAAACGAGCAGTACTTC. It codes for CASSVAGHDPNEQYF. The chain is built from TRBV9 and TRBJ2-7, with D hard to call. Per the germline V gene, CDR1 is SGDLS and CDR2 is YYNGEE. Deletions cut 0 bases from V and 5 bases from J, with 15 bases between. The CDR3 length is 15 residues.